This passage covers 30 T cell receptor beta chains from one sample sequenced in a study of cytomegalovirus exposure and HLA in healthy donors. Sequenced by immunoSEQ multiplex PCR; TCRdb stores in-frame clones only, minus some. The sample lists 55,000 to 75,000 clones; roughly 95% were seen once. Material: PBMCs. The source is a woman aged 18 to 35 in good health and CMV-seronegative.

The rearrangement uses TRBV7-2 and TRBJ1-5; D is perhaps TRBD1 (6 bases). The CDR3 spans 16 residues. Germline V gives CDR1 SGHTA, CDR2 FQGNSA. Trimming cost V 4 bases and J 1 base, with 14 bases left between them. The CDR3 protein is CASSSVGGPSNQPQHF. CDR3 nucleotides: TGTGCCAGCAGCTCAGTGGGGGGGCCGAGCAATCAGCCCCAGCATTTT.

This clone came up once. This sequence joins TRBV6-1 and TRBJ1-1; D not resolved. Trimming stripped 8 bases from V and 6 bases from J, with 19 bases between. Germline V gene lookup returns CDR1 MNHNS and CDR2 SASEGT. CDR3 length equals 14 residues. CDR3 residues: CASVRSSLSAEAFF. The DNA for the CDR3 is TGTGCCAGCGTCCGTAGCAGCTTGAGTGCTGAAGCTTTCTTT.

This clone was seen a handful of times. The J gene is TRBJ2-7, the V gene TRBV4-3; a weak D match, TRBD1 (5 bases). The CDR3 has 14 amino acids. The ends were cut back, 0 bases at V and 4 bases at J, with 10 bases in the middle. Germline lookup yields CDR1 LGHNA and CDR2 YSLEER. CDR3 sequence (DNA): TGCGCCAGCAGCCAAGATCCGGCAGGGTACGAGCAGTACTTC. It yields the protein CASSQDPAGYEQYF.

With regard to this clone: One end of the junction varies from germline; a read error may be responsible. The gene calls are TRBV7-6 and TRBJ2-3, with D possibly matching TRBD2 (5 bases). This CDR3 comprises 13 residues. Germline V gene data show CDR1 as SGHVS and CDR2 as FNYEAQ. The DNA of the CDR3 is TGTGGCAGCAGCTTGTTTAGAGGGGATACGCAGTATTTT. Protein: CGSSLFRGDTQYF.

J is TRBJ2-3 and V is TRBV6-1; unclear D gene. The CDR3 loop spans 14 amino acids. Germline CDR1 and CDR2: MNHNS and SASEGT. Trimming took 8 bases from V and 2 from J, leaving 14 bases between them. CDR3 residues: CASPKPRVTDTQYF. In nucleotides, the CDR3 is TGTGCCAGCCCGAAGCCCCGGGTCACAGATACGCAGTATTTT.

The chain links TRBV7-2 to TRBJ1-5; tentatively, D is TRBD1 (5 bases). CDR1 SGHTA and CDR2 FQGNSA come from the germline V gene. V was cut by 6 bases and J by 6 bases, with 15 bases left in between. This CDR3 has 14 residues. The CDR3 nucleotides read TGTGCCAGCAGTGCGGGGCCGGGGGGTCAGCCCCAGCATTTT. This gives the protein CASSAGPGGQPQHF.

This chain joins TRBV5-1 and TRBJ2-2, with 8 bases fitting TRBD2. Trimming at V came to 4 bases and at J to 1 base, leaving 12 bases not matched to a gene. The germline V gene has CDR1 SGHRS and CDR2 YFSETQ. The CDR3 covers 18 residues. CDR3 coding DNA: TGCGCCAGCAGCCCACCTTGGGGGACTAGATGGAACACCGGGGAGCTGTTTTTT. Protein sequence: CASSPPWGTRWNTGELFF.

The chain has TRBV20-1 and TRBJ2-1; tentatively, D is TRBD2 (5 bases). The CDR3 is made up of 10 amino acids. Germline V gene lookup returns CDR1 DFQATT and CDR2 SNEGSKA (reference sequence). V lost 3 bases, J lost 8 bases, and 5 bases lay in between. The CDR3 loop is CSARRDEQFF. The CDR3 DNA sequence: TGCAGTGCTAGGAGGGATGAGCAGTTCTTC.

This chain connects TRBV12-5 to TRBJ2-6; a weak D match, TRBD1 (5 bases). The V gene's germline CDR1 is LGHNT and CDR2 FRNRAP. V lost 1 base and J 5 bases, leaving 18 bases between the germline ends. The CDR3 extends over 18 amino acids. The CDR3 nucleotides are TGTGCTAGTGGTTTGGGTCCTGCAGGACAAAGTCGGGCCAACGTCCTGACTTTC. This encodes CASGLGPAGQSRANVLTF. The full variable domain, with the rest looked up from reference TRBV12-5 and TRBJ2-6, is DARVTQTPRHKVTEMGQEVTMRCQPILGHNTVFWYRQTMMQGLELLAYFRNRAPLDDSGMPKDRFSAEMPDATLATLKIQPSEPRDSAVYFCASGLGPAGQSRANVLTFGAGSRLTVL.

This clone was recorded once. The chain uses TRBV2 and TRBJ1-2; D gene ambiguous. V was pared by 3 bases and J by 0 bases, with 8 bases between. This CDR3 has 14 residues. Germline CDR1 SNHLY, CDR2 FYNNEI. CDR3 sequence (DNA): TGTGCCAGCAGTGACGCGGCCTCTAACTATGGCTACACCTTC. Translation gives CASSDAASNYGYTF.

The V gene is TRBV18, the J gene TRBJ2-7; a weak D match, TRBD1 (5 bases). Germline V CDR1 and CDR2: KGHSH, LQKENI. V was cut by 1 base and J by 3 bases, with 7 bases left in between. The CDR3 consists of 13 residues. CDR3 nucleotide sequence: TGTGCCAGCTCACCACAGGGGTACTACGAGCAGTACTTC. Translation: CASSPQGYYEQYF.

The chain recombines TRBV21-1 with TRBJ2-7; the D call of TRBD1 is as the table states it, not checked on the DNA. TRBV21-1 is labeled a pseudogene. The CDR3 loop spans 15 amino acids. The CDR3 nucleotides are TGTGCCAGCAGCAAAGTTGCAGGGCCCAGCTACGAGCAGTACTTC. Its translation is CASSKVAGPSYEQYF.

V is TRBV29-1 and J is TRBJ1-2, with D perhaps TRBD1 (5 bases). Per germline, CDR1 SQVTM and CDR2 ANQGSEA. V lost 4 bases and J 5 bases, leaving 11 bases between the germline ends. The length of the CDR3 is 12 residues. The CDR3: CSVGGRAYGYTF. CDR3 bases: TGCAGCGTTGGGGGCAGGGCATATGGCTACACCTTC.

The rearrangement uses TRBV9 and TRBJ2-1, with 8 bases that match TRBD2. The CDR3 sequence is 15 residues long. V was clipped by 3 bases and J by 2 bases; unmatched bases: 4. Germline V lookup: CDR1 SGDLS, CDR2 YYNGEE. CDR3 sequence (DNA): TGTGCCAGCAGCGCCACGGGAGGGCCCTACAATGAGCAGTTCTTC. Encoded protein: CASSATGGPYNEQFF.

The V and J genes are TRBV6-5 and TRBJ1-5; the D is unclear. This CDR3 contains 13 residues. The germline V and J ends were trimmed by 6 bases and 7 bases, with 13 bases remaining between them. Looked up from germline, CDR1 is MNHEY and CDR2 is SVGAGI. The CDR3 spells CASSPPGVQPQHF. The CDR3 nucleotides read TGTGCCAGCAGCCCACCCGGGGTCCAGCCCCAGCATTTT.

The J gene is TRBJ2-3, the V gene TRBV10-3; 7 nucleotides agree with TRBD2. Trimming at V came to 3 bases and at J to 5 bases, leaving 5 bases not matched to a gene. The CDR3 sequence is 14 residues long. Germline assignment: CDR1 ENHRY and CDR2 SYGVKD. CDR3 nucleotides: TGTGCCATCAGTGATTTCGGGGGGAGAGATACGCAGTATTTT. Residues: CAISDFGGRDTQYF.

V usage is TRBV9 and J usage is TRBJ2-3, with 10 bases that match TRBD2. Germline loops: CDR1 SGDLS, CDR2 YYNGEE. The CDR3 has 16 amino acids. The trim removed 2 bases at V and 1 base at J, leaving 4 bases unmatched. The CDR3 loop reads CASSVGLAGGTDTQYF. The CDR3 coding sequence is TGTGCCAGCAGCGTTGGTCTAGCGGGAGGCACAGATACGCAGTATTTT. The full variable domain, in which reference TRBV9 and TRBJ2-3 provide the parts outside the CDR3, is DSGVTQTPKHLITATGQRVTLRCSPRSGDLSVYWYQQSLDQGLQFLIQYYNGEERAKGNILERFSAQQFPDLHSELNLSSLELGDSALYFCASSVGLAGGTDTQYFGPGTRLTVL.

The chain is built from TRBV5-4 and TRBJ2-7; D not resolved. V dropped 4 bases and J dropped 0 bases, with 11 bases sitting between them. The CDR3 totals 14 residues. Germline V gene data show CDR1 as SGHNT and CDR2 as YYREEE (reference sequence). The CDR3 DNA reads as TGTGCCAGCAGCCGGTGGGCCCTCTCCTACGAGCAGTACTTC. Amino acids: CASSRWALSYEQYF.

V usage is TRBV6-6 and J usage is TRBJ2-1; 8 bases match TRBD1. The germline CDR1 and CDR2 sequences are MNHNY and SVGAGI (reference sequence). J gave up 3 bases and V 7 bases, and 11 bases lay outside the gene matches. This CDR3 has 16 residues. The CDR3 nucleotides are TGTGCCAGCACCCCTCGGCAGGGGGCTCACTACAATGAGCAGTTCTTC. It is translated as CASTPRQGAHYNEQFF.

The CDR3 sequence is CATGRGGSTQYF. Written as DNA, the CDR3 is TGTGCCACGGGGCGGGGGGGCTCTACGCAGTATTTT. This chain uses TRBV15 with TRBJ2-3, with 9 positions matching TRBD2. Germline CDR1 LNHNV, CDR2 YYDKDF (reference sequence). Trimming cost V 9 bases and J 8 bases; bases outside gene matches: 6. This CDR3 has 12 residues.

The genes are TRBV5-4 and TRBJ1-2; 7 bases line up with TRBD1. This CDR3 spans 15 amino acids. V trimming: 4 bases; J trimming: 3 bases; junction bases outside the gene matches: 9. Germline V CDR1 and CDR2: SGHNT, YYREEE (reference sequence). The CDR3 bases are TGTGCCAGCAGCCTACTTGACAGGGAGGACTATGGCTACACCTTC. This codes for CASSLLDREDYGYTF. The variable domain in full, completed from reference TRBV5-4 and TRBJ1-2, reads ETGVTQSPTHLIKTRGQQVTLRCSSQSGHNTVSWYQQALGQGPQFIFQYYREEENGRGNFPPRFSGLQFPNYSSELNVNALELDDSALYLCASSLLDREDYGYTFGSGTRLTVV.

The genes are TRBV5-1 and TRBJ1-2; no clear D. Trimming cost V 4 bases and J 1 base, with 17 bases left between them. The germline CDR1 and CDR2 sequences are SGHRS and YFSETQ. The CDR3 consists of 16 residues. As DNA, the CDR3 is TGCGCCAGCAGCCCCCGGTGGCTGGGAGGTAACTATGGCTACACCTTC. As protein: CASSPRWLGGNYGYTF.

Here the CDR3 DNA reads TGTGCCAGCGTCACGAGCTCCTACGAGCAGTACTTC. Translated: CASVTSSYEQYF. V gene TRBV28 combines with J gene TRBJ2-7; D gene uncertain. The CDR3 runs to 12 residues. V shed 8 bases and J shed 0 bases, with 8 bases lying between them. CDR1 is MDHEN, CDR2 SYDVKM, per germline.

The gene calls are TRBV4-1 and TRBJ2-1; 7 bases are a match to TRBD1. The germline V gene has CDR1 MGHRA and CDR2 YSYEKL. The junction had 19 bases not matched to a gene; V was cut back by 6 bases and J by 8 bases. The CDR3 sequence is 17 residues long. CDR3 nucleotide sequence: TGCGCCAGCAGAGGGACCTCAACAGGGGCCCGAGGGGATGAGCAGTTCTTC. This translates into CASRGTSTGARGDEQFF.

The J gene is TRBJ1-1, the V gene TRBV18; no clear D gene. Germline CDR1 and CDR2: KGHSH and LQKENI. This CDR3 is built from 13 residues. V was trimmed by 8 bases and J by 2 bases, leaving 12 bases between them. In DNA, the CDR3 is TGTGCCAGCACCGGGCGGGGTAACACTGAAGCTTTCTTT. Protein sequence: CASTGRGNTEAFF.

The DNA for the CDR3 is TGTGCCTGGAGCGTCGGTCTCGGGACAGGACCATTCTATGGCTACACCTTC. It encodes CAWSVGLGTGPFYGYTF. V is TRBV30 and J is TRBJ1-2; TRBD1 matches 8 bases. Germline V gene sequence: CDR1 GTSNPN, CDR2 SVGIG (reference sequence). V dropped 3 bases and J dropped 4; count of bases not matched to a gene: 16. CDR3 length equals 17 residues.

The chain joins TRBV25-1 to TRBJ2-5, with a tentative D call TRBD1 (6 bases). Germline-derived CDR1 and CDR2 are MGHDK and SYGVNS. V dropped 2 bases and J dropped 5 bases, with 18 bases sitting between them. This CDR3 region has 16 residues. For the CDR3, the DNA is TGTGCCAGCAGTGAAGGAACAGGGTCCAAGGTGGAGACCCAGTACTTC. It translates to CASSEGTGSKVETQYF. Drawing the rest from reference TRBV25-1 and TRBJ2-5, the complete variable domain is EADIYQTPRYLVIGTGKKITLECSQTMGHDKMYWYQQDPGMELHLIHYSYGVNSTEKGDLSSESTVSRIRTEHFPLTLESARPSHTSQYLCASSEGTGSKVETQYFGPGTRLLVL.

This clone has just one count. V gene TRBV5-6 combines with J gene TRBJ1-5; D remains ambiguous. The germline gives CDR1 SGHDT, CDR2 YYEEEE. V was cut by 1 base and J by 3 bases, with 11 bases left in between. This CDR3 has 15 amino acids. This CDR3 reads CASSLLGQTNQPQHF. CDR3 DNA sequence: TGTGCCAGCAGCTTGTTGGGCCAGACCAATCAGCCCCAGCATTTT.

The chain links TRBV7-2 to TRBJ1-5; no definite D call. Germline-derived CDR1 and CDR2 are SGHTA and FQGNSA. Deletions cut 10 bases from V and 4 bases from J, with 14 bases between. CDR3 length: 13 amino acids. The CDR3 loop is CATGVRGNQPQHF. DNA for the CDR3: TGTGCCACCGGGGTGAGAGGGAATCAGCCCCAGCATTTT.

This clone is a singleton in its sample. The chain is built from TRBV28 and TRBJ2-1, with 7 nucleotides matching TRBD1. The CDR3 spans 12 residues. J lost 6 bases, V lost 6 bases, and 2 bases had no gene match. Germline V gene data show CDR1 as MDHEN and CDR2 as SYDVKM. For the CDR3, the DNA is TGTGCCAGCAGGGGACAGCCCAATGAGCAGTTCTTC. It yields the protein CASRGQPNEQFF.